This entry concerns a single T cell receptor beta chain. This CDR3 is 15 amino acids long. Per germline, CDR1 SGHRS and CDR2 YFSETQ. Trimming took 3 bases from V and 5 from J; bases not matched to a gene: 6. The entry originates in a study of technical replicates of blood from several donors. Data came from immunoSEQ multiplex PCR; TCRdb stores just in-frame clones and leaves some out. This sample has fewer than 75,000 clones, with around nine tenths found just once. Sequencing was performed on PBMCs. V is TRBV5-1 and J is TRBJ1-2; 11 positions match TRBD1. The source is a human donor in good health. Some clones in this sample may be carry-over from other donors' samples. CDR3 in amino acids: CASSSDRGLGYGYTF. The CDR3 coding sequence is TGCGCCAGCAGCTCGGACAGGGGGCTAGGGTATGGCTACACCTTC.